The table lists the clone carrying this TCR beta chain with a few counts. It was with 60 Vbeta and 13 Jbeta primers that the PCR ran. Measured with immunoSEQ multiplex PCR; TCRdb has only the in-frame clones, and not every one. The table lists fewer than 150,000 clones, about 85% of them singletons. This entry belongs to a study of cytomegalovirus exposure and HLA in healthy donors. The CDR3 runs 17 residues. From germline, CDR1 is LGHNA and CDR2 YSLEER. With V trimmed by 0 bases and J by 4 bases, 9 bases remained unmatched. This receptor was identified in a man aged 50 to 59 in good health and CMV-seronegative. Sequencing was carried out using PBMCs. The rearrangement joins TRBV4-3 to TRBJ2-1; 7 positions agree with TRBD2. The CDR3: CASSQENERDEYNEQFF. The CDR3 DNA follows: TGCGCCAGCAGCCAAGAAAACGAGCGGGACGAGTACAATGAGCAGTTCTTC.